This entry is about one T cell receptor (beta chain). Its antigen is not known. Germline V gene lookup returns CDR1 SGHVS and CDR2 FQNEAQ. V was pared by 7 bases and J by 0 bases, with 12 bases between. The CDR3 spans 14 residues. The data are from a study of OX40 agonist ivuxolimab in advanced cancers. Study-level points and caveats: Some nonresponders likewise displayed low normalized T-cell clonal expansion. Low clonal expansion, among the lowest seen, marked partial responders at 0.1-3.0 mg/kg.

Generated by immunoSEQ multiplex PCR, the TCRdb table keeps only in-frame clones and is missing some. The sample comprises about 85,000 clones, 80% to 90% of which are singletons, and roughly 2% rests with the top ten. This TCR derives from an adult with an advanced solid tumor such as melanoma, head and neck, liver or kidney cancer. Source: CD4+ or CD8+ T cells sorted from blood, taken in a trial of the OX40 agonist ivuxolimab. The V gene is TRBV7-8, the J gene TRBJ1-2; unclear D gene. For the CDR3, the DNA is TGTGCCAGCACCTTCCTGACTACTAACTATGGCTACACCTTC. This encodes CASTFLTTNYGYTF.